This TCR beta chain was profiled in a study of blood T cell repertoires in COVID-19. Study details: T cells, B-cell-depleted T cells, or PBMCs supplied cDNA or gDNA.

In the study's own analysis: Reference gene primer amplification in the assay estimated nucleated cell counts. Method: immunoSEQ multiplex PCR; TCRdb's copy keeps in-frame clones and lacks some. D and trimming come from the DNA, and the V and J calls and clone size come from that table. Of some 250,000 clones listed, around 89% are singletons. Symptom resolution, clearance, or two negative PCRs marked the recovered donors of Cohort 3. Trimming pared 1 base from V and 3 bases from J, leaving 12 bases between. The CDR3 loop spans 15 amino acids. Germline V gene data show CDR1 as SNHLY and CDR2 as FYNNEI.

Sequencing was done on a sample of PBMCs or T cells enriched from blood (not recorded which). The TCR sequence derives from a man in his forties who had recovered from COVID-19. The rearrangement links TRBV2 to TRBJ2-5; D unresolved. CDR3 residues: CASSEDQGTEETQYF. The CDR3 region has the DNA TGTGCCAGCAGTGAAGATCAAGGCACAGAAGAGACCCAGTACTTC.